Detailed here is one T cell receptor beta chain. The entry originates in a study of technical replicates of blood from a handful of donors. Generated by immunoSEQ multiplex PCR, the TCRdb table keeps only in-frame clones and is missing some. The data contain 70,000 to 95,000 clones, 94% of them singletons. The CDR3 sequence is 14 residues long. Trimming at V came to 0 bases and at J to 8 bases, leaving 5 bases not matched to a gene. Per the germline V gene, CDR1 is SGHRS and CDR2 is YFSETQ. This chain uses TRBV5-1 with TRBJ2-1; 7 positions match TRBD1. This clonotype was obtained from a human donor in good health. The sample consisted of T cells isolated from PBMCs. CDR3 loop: CASSLGQGSDEQFF. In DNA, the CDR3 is TGCGCCAGCAGCTTGGGACAGGGTTCGGATGAGCAGTTCTTC.